The clone carrying this TCR beta chain was counted many times. CDR3 regions of TCR beta were amplified from RNA transcripts. A first-round RT-PCR used HTBI primers, followed by a second-round multiplex PCR. TCRdb passed the multiplex PCR reads through MiXCR, listing each CDR3 protein once. The top ten hold less than 4.5% of the sample, which has about 590,000 distinct CDR3 sequences, just under 40% seen once. The germline V and J ends were trimmed by 6 bases and 4 bases, with 12 bases remaining between them. Germline assignment: CDR1 SQVTM and CDR2 ANQGSEA. CDR3 length: 12 residues. This sample is part of a study of Graves' ophthalmopathy and Graves' hyperthyroidism.

This rearrangement joins TRBV29-1 to TRBJ1-2; possible D gene TRBD1, 5 bases. The sequenced material came from peripheral blood or thyroid tissue (not recorded which). The sequence derives from an adult man with Graves' hyperthyroidism. The CDR3 loop is CSVAGDGYGYTF. The CDR3 DNA sequence: TGCAGCGTGGCGGGGGACGGCTATGGCTACACCTTC.